This T cell receptor beta chain was retrieved from a study of CD8 T cells in ankylosing spondylitis. Regarding the study as a whole: Ankylosing spondylitis blood appeared to be characterized by a TCR beta motif of about 8 highly homologous variants.

Remarks on this clonotype: What it recognizes is unknown.

TCRdb re-analysed the 5' RACE reads in MiXCR, keeping a single row per CDR3 protein. Of roughly 700,000 distinct CDR3 sequences in the sample, about 20% were seen once. Germline CDR1 and CDR2: SQVTM and ANQGSEA. V was shortened by 6 bases and J by 9 bases, with 16 bases between the two germline ends. The CDR3 has 12 residues. The sample taken for sequencing was blood, either unsorted or a sorted T cell fraction (not recorded which). The V call is TRBV29-1, the J call TRBJ2-3; D not certain. The receptor comes from a male donor with ankylosing spondylitis. In nucleotides, the CDR3 is TGCAGCGTCGCAGACGGCGTAGAGACGCAGTATTTT. It translates to CSVADGVETQYF.